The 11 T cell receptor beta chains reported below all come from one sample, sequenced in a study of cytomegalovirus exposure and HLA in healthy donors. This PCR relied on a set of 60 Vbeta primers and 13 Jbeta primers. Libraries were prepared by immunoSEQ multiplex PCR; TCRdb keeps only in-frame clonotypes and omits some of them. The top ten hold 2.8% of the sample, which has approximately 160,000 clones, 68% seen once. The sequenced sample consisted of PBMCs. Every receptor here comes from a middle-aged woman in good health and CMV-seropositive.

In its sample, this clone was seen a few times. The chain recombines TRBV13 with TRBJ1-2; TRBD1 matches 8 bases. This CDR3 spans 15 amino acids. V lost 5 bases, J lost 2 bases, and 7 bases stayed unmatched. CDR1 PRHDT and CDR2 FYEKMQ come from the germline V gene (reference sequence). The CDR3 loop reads CASSAQQGVNYGYTF. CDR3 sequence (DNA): TGTGCCAGCAGCGCCCAACAGGGGGTGAACTATGGCTACACCTTC.

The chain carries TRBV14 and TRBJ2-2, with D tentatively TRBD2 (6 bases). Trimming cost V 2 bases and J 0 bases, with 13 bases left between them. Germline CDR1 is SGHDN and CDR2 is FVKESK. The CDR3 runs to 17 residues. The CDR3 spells CASSQYRGISNTGELFF. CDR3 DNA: TGTGCCAGCAGCCAATATCGGGGGATTTCGAACACCGGGGAGCTGTTTTTT.

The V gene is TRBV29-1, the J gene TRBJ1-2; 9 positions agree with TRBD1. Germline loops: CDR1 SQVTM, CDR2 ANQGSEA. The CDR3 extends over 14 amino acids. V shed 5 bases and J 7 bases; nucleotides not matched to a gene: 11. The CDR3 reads CSVNDRGGFRGYTF. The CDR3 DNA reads TGCAGCGTTAACGACAGGGGGGGTTTTCGTGGCTACACCTTC.

CDR3 sequence: CASRPGLSNQPQHF. Here the CDR3 DNA reads TGTGCCAGCAGACCCGGACTCAGCAATCAGCCCCAGCATTTT. The chain is built from TRBV6-5 and TRBJ1-5; D not certain. Trimming cost V 6 bases and J 1 base, with 10 bases left between them. The CDR3 contains 14 residues. Germline CDR1 MNHEY, CDR2 SVGAGI.

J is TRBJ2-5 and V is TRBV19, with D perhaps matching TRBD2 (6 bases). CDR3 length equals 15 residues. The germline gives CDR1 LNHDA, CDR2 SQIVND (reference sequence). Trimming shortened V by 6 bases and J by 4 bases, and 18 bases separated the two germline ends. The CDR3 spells CASSGGAVGGETQYF. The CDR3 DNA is TGTGCCAGTAGCGGGGGAGCCGTCGGTGGAGAGACCCAGTACTTC.

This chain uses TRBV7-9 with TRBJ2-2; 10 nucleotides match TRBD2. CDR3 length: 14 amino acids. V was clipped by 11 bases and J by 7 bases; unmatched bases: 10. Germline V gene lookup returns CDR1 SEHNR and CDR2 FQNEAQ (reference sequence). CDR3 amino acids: CASGLAGVFGELFF. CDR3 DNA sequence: TGTGCCTCGGGGCTAGCGGGAGTTTTCGGGGAGCTGTTTTTT. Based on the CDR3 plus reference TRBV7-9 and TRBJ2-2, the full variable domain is DTGVSQNPRHKITKRGQNVTFRCDPISEHNRLYWYRQTLGQGPEFLTYFQNEAQLEKSRLLSDRFSAERPKGSFSTLEIQRTEQGDSAMYLCASGLAGVFGELFFGEGSRLTVL.

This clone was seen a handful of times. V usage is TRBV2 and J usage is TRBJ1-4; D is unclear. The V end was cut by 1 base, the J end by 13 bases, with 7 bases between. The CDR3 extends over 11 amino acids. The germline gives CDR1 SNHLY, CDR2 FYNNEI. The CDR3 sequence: CASSEVELLFF. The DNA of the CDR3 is TGTGCCAGCAGTGAAGTGGAGTTACTGTTTTTT. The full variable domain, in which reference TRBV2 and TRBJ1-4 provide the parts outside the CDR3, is EPEVTQTPSHQVTQMGQEVILRCVPISNHLYFYWYRQILGQKVEFLVSFYNNEISEKSEIFDDQFSVERPDGSNFTLKIRSTKLEDSAMYFCASSEVELLFFGSGTQLSVL.

CDR3 DNA: TGCGCCAGCAGCCAAGATTCCCCGGGAGGGCTGCAGTTCTTC. It encodes CASSQDSPGGLQFF. This chain uses TRBV4-1 with TRBJ2-1; TRBD2 agrees at 8 bases. CDR1 is MGHRA and CDR2 is YSYEKL in the germline V gene. V dropped 0 bases and J dropped 12; count of bases not matched to a gene: 7. CDR3 length equals 14 residues.

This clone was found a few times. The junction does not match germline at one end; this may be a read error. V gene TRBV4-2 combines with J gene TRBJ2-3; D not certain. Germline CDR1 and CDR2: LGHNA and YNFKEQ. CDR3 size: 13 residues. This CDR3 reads CASSQVGPDTQYF. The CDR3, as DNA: TGTGCCAGCAGTCAAGTCGGTCCAGATACGCAGTATTTT.

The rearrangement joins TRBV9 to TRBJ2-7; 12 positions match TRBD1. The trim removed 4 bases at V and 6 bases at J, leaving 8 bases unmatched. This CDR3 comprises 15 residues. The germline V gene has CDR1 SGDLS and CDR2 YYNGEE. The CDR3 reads CASSPGTGGHSEQYF. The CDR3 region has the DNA TGTGCCAGCAGCCCCGGGACAGGGGGCCACAGCGAGCAGTACTTC.

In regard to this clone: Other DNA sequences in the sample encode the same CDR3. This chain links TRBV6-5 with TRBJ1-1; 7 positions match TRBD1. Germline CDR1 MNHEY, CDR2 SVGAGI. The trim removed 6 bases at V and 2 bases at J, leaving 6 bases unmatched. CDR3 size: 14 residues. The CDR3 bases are TGTGCCAGCAGCTACAGGGGCCCTAACACTGAAGCTTTCTTT. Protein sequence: CASSYRGPNTEAFF.